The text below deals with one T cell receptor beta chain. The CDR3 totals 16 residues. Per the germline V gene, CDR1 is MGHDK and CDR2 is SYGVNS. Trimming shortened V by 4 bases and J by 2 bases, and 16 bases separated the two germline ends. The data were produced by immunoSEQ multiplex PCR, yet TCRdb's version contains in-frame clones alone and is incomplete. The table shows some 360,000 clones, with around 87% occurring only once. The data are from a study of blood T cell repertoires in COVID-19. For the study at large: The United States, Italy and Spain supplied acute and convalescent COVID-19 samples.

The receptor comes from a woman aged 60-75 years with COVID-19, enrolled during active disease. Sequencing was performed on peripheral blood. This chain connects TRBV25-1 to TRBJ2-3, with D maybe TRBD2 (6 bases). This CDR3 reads CASSARGRINTDTQYF. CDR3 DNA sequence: TGTGCCAGCAGTGCACGGGGGAGAATAAACACAGATACGCAGTATTTT.